One and the same sample provided the 24 T cell receptor beta chains below, sequenced in a study of sequential checkpoint blockade in melanoma. The treatment: randomized to nivolumab then ipilimumab (arm A) or the reverse (arm B). Method: immunoSEQ multiplex PCR; TCRdb's copy keeps in-frame clones and lacks some. Of tens of thousands of clones listed, approximately 90% are singletons. Sequenced material: CD8+ T cells sorted from blood (inferred from file names), taken from a patient given nivolumab and ipilimumab in sequence. Source of these receptors: a human donor with melanoma.

This sequence joins TRBV19 and TRBJ1-1; maybe TRBD1 (6 bases). The CDR3 extends over 15 amino acids. Looked up from germline, CDR1 is LNHDA and CDR2 is SQIVND (reference sequence). V was trimmed by 3 bases and J by 3 bases, leaving 14 bases between them. CDR3 bases: TGTGCCAGTAGTATGCACAGGGTGGGGTACACTGAAGCTTTCTTT. Translating it yields CASSMHRVGYTEAFF.

The chain combines TRBV7-3 with TRBJ2-5, with D perhaps matching TRBD1 (6 bases). Germline V gives CDR1 SGHTA, CDR2 FQGTGA. The CDR3 length is 16 residues. Trimming took off 5 bases at V and 5 bases at J, with 21 bases between the two ends. The CDR3 spells CASSPAPGTMGETQYF. The CDR3 nucleotides read TGTGCCAGCAGCCCCGCCCCCGGGACAATGGGGGAGACCCAGTACTTC.

The rearrangement uses TRBV13 and TRBJ2-1, with D possibly matching TRBD1 (5 bases). Trimming cost V 5 bases and J 7 bases, with 12 bases left between them. The CDR3 sequence is 13 residues long. Looked up from germline, CDR1 is PRHDT and CDR2 is FYEKMQ (reference sequence). CDR3 sequence (DNA): TGTGCCAGCAGCCCCGCACAGGAAAATGAGCAGTTCTTC. Protein: CASSPAQENEQFF.

The rearrangement joins TRBV9 to TRBJ2-7, with 7 bases matching TRBD1. CDR1 SGDLS and CDR2 YYNGEE come from the germline V gene. The CDR3 has 15 amino acids. With 0 bases clipped from V and 4 bases from J, the junction kept 7 bases outside the gene matches. CDR3 coding DNA: TGTGCCAGCAGCGTAGGGGGACAGCCAACGTACGAGCAGTACTTC. As protein: CASSVGGQPTYEQYF.

J is TRBJ2-5 and V is TRBV9, with TRBD1 matching over 9 bases. The J call may be faulty, since TRBJ2-7 better matches the DNA end. This CDR3 spans 16 amino acids. CDR1 and CDR2 (germline): SGDLS, YYNGEE. CDR3 in DNA: TGTGCCAGCAGCCCTGGGGGGGGACAGGGTTTCAACGAGCAGTACTTC. Its protein product is CASSPGGGQGFNEQYF.

J is TRBJ2-7 and V is TRBV28; the match to TRBD2 covers 8 bases. V shed 7 bases and J 6 bases; nucleotides not matched to a gene: 5. Germline V lookup: CDR1 MDHEN, CDR2 SYDVKM. The CDR3 extends over 12 amino acids. The CDR3 is CASTLAGLEQYF. The DNA of the CDR3 is TGTGCCAGCACCCTAGCGGGCCTCGAGCAGTACTTC.

The rearrangement uses TRBV6-1 and TRBJ2-7; D might be TRBD1 (5 bases). The V gene's germline CDR1 is MNHNS and CDR2 SASEGT. V dropped 4 bases and J dropped 4 bases, with 11 bases sitting between them. The CDR3 consists of 13 residues. The CDR3 sequence: CASSVVTAYEQYV. In DNA form, the CDR3 reads TGTGCCAGCAGTGTCGTGACAGCGTACGAGCAGTACGTC.

The chain couples TRBV11-2 to TRBJ1-5; D remains unclear. CDR3 length: 16 residues. The germline V gene encodes CDR1 SGHAT and CDR2 FQNNGV. Trimming stripped 0 bases from V and 2 bases from J, with 11 bases between. CDR3 amino acids: CASSLDLGQGNQPQHF. The DNA of the CDR3 is TGTGCCAGCAGCTTAGATCTTGGCCAGGGCAATCAGCCCCAGCATTTT.

This clone was seen more than once but under ten times. The rearrangement links TRBV7-3 to TRBJ1-2; the match to TRBD1 covers 9 bases. J was trimmed by 8 bases and V by 5 bases; bases with no gene match: 9. Germline V gene data show CDR1 as SGHTA and CDR2 as FQGTGA. This CDR3 region has 14 residues. This chain's CDR3 is CASSLDRGIDGYTF. In DNA, the CDR3 is TGTGCCAGCAGCCTCGACAGGGGGATCGACGGCTACACCTTC. Looking up the rest from reference TRBV7-3 and TRBJ1-2 gives the full variable domain: GAGVSQTPSNKVTEKGKYVELRCDPISGHTALYWYRQSLGQGPEFLIYFQGTGAADDSGLPNDRFFAVRPEGSVSTLKIQRTERGDSAVYLCASSLDRGIDGYTFGSGTRLTVV.

This clone has just a few counts. CDR3 DNA sequence: TGTGCCAGCAGCGCGACCGGACAGGGGGACACTGAAGCTTTCTTT. It codes for CASSATGQGDTEAFF. The chain combines TRBV9 with TRBJ1-1; 10 positions agree with TRBD1. The J segment lost 3 bases and the V segment lost 3 bases, leaving 5 bases of the junction unmatched. This CDR3 contains 15 residues. The V gene's germline CDR1 is SGDLS and CDR2 YYNGEE. The full variable domain, its missing parts supplied by reference TRBV9 and TRBJ1-1, is DSGVTQTPKHLITATGQRVTLRCSPRSGDLSVYWYQQSLDQGLQFLIQYYNGEERAKGNILERFSAQQFPDLHSELNLSSLELGDSALYFCASSATGQGDTEAFFGQGTRLTVV.

The rearrangement joins TRBV7-9 to TRBJ2-1; possibly TRBD1 for D (6 bases). V shed 1 base and J shed 8 bases, with 12 bases lying between them. Germline-derived CDR1 and CDR2 are SEHNR and FQNEAQ (reference sequence). CDR3 length: 14 residues. The CDR3 sequence: CASSLGGQVYEQFF. As DNA, the CDR3 is TGTGCCAGCAGCTTAGGGGGACAAGTTTATGAGCAGTTCTTC.

Comments on this clone: Other DNA sequences within the sample encode an identical CDR3. This sequence joins TRBV9 and TRBJ1-4; 11 bases align to TRBD1. The CDR3 loop spans 17 amino acids. Germline trimming cut 3 bases from V and 3 bases from J; bases unmatched to any gene: 7. Per germline, CDR1 SGDLS and CDR2 YYNGEE. The CDR3 loop reads CASSGWTGGGPNEKLFF. The CDR3 bases are TGTGCCAGCAGCGGTTGGACAGGGGGCGGACCTAATGAAAAACTGTTTTTT.

V usage is TRBV4-1 and J usage is TRBJ2-5; the match to TRBD1 covers 11 bases. The CDR3 totals 15 residues. Germline V lookup: CDR1 MGHRA, CDR2 YSYEKL. Trimming took 4 bases from V and 4 from J; bases not matched to a gene: 5. CDR3 residues: CASSPWTGGVETQYF. The CDR3 DNA reads as TGCGCCAGCAGCCCCTGGACAGGGGGCGTAGAGACCCAGTACTTC.

This sequence joins TRBV15 and TRBJ2-6, with D perhaps TRBD1 (5 bases). Trimming cost V 0 bases and J 0 bases, with 9 bases left between them. CDR3 size: 17 residues. CDR1 and CDR2 (germline): LNHNV, YYDKDF (reference sequence). CDR3 in amino acids: CATSREPRASGANVLTF. CDR3 nucleotides: TGTGCCACCAGCAGAGAACCCAGGGCCTCTGGGGCCAACGTCCTGACTTTC.

The genes are TRBV7-2 and TRBJ2-5; D gene uncertain. Germline-derived CDR1 and CDR2 are SGHTA and FQGNSA. CDR3 length: 14 residues. The V gene lost 5 bases and the J gene lost 4 bases, with 14 bases spanning the gap. CDR3 coding DNA: TGTGCCAGCAGCCCCCCCGGGTTTCGAGAGACCCAGTACTTC. It codes for CASSPPGFRETQYF.

V and J are TRBV6-5 and TRBJ2-1; a possible D gene is TRBD1 (5 bases). This CDR3 has 13 amino acids. Looked up from germline, CDR1 is MNHEY and CDR2 is SVGAGI. V dropped 5 bases and J dropped 7 bases, with 12 bases sitting between them. CDR3 amino acids: CASSTTVMNEQFF. The CDR3 DNA reads as TGTGCCAGCAGTACGACAGTGATGAATGAGCAGTTCTTC.

The chain carries TRBV4-1 and TRBJ1-2; TRBD1 might be the D (6 bases). With 1 base removed from V and 3 bases from J, the gap between germline ends came to 18 bases. The CDR3 is made up of 17 amino acids. Germline loops: CDR1 MGHRA, CDR2 YSYEKL. CDR3 sequence: CASSQGLGQRNYYGYTF. CDR3 coding DNA: TGCGCCAGCAGCCAAGGACTTGGACAGAGAAACTACTATGGCTACACCTTC.

The chain combines TRBV2 with TRBJ2-5, with 7 nucleotides matching TRBD1. The J call is doubtful: the DNA matches TRBJ2-7 better. Per the germline V gene, CDR1 is SNHLY and CDR2 is FYNNEI. This CDR3 spans 12 amino acids. The CDR3 sequence is CASRGQSYEQYF. CDR3 sequence (DNA): TGTGCCAGCAGGGGACAGTCCTACGAGCAGTACTTC.

The V gene is TRBV10-1, the J gene TRBJ2-2; 9 bases are shared with TRBD1. Trimming cost V 3 bases and J 5 bases; bases outside gene matches: 7. CDR1 and CDR2 from the germline V gene are WNHNN and SYGVQD (reference sequence). The CDR3 loop spans 16 amino acids. Here the CDR3 reads CASSESTGGRTGELFF. The CDR3 nucleotides are TGCGCCAGCAGTGAATCAACAGGGGGCAGGACCGGGGAGCTGTTTTTT.

This clone was counted only a few times. The rearrangement links TRBV27 to TRBJ2-7, with 9 bases fitting TRBD2. The junction had 5 bases not matched to a gene; V was cut back by 5 bases and J by 6 bases. This CDR3 contains 13 residues. The germline V gene has CDR1 MNHEY and CDR2 SMNVEV (reference sequence). The CDR3 region has the DNA TGTGCCAGCAGTCTAGGACTAGCGAGCGAGCAGTACGTC. Translated, it gives CASSLGLASEQYV.

The V call is TRBV11-3, the J call TRBJ2-1; D is unresolved. The germline gives CDR1 SGHNT, CDR2 YENEEA. The CDR3 extends over 18 amino acids. Between the trimmed V and J ends, which lost 5 bases and 0 bases, there was a span of 20 bases. The CDR3 nucleotides read TGTGCCAGCAGCCCTGGAGTGCGGATTACCTCCTCCTACAATGAGCAGTTCTTC. It is translated as CASSPGVRITSSYNEQFF. Variable domain in full (rest from reference TRBV11-3 and TRBJ2-1): EAGVVQSPRYKIIEKKQPVAFWCNPISGHNTLYWYLQNLGQGPELLIRYENEEAVDDSQLPKDRFSAERLKGVDSTLKIQPAELGDSAVYLCASSPGVRITSSYNEQFFGPGTRLTVL.

This clone occurred once. This chain connects TRBV27 to TRBJ1-1, with no clear D. Germline V gene data show CDR1 as MNHEY and CDR2 as SMNVEV (reference sequence). The CDR3 is 14 amino acids. Trimming shortened V by 6 bases and J by 1 base, and 12 bases separated the two germline ends. The CDR3, as DNA: TGTGCCAGCAGCTCGATCCCGGGGAACACTGAAGCTTTCTTT. Protein sequence: CASSSIPGNTEAFF.

This sequence joins TRBV15 and TRBJ2-1, with TRBD2 as a possible D gene (5 bases). V was cut by 9 bases and J by 6 bases, with 15 bases left in between. The CDR3 length is 13 residues. The germline V gene has CDR1 LNHNV and CDR2 YYDKDF (reference sequence). CDR3: CATVGSRGNEQFF. CDR3 bases: TGTGCCACGGTCGGGTCCCGGGGCAATGAGCAGTTCTTC.

The DNA of the CDR3 is TGTGCCAGCAGGGGGAGACAGGGGGCCTACCAGCCCCAGCATTTT. Protein product: CASRGRQGAYQPQHF. V usage is TRBV28 and J usage is TRBJ1-5, with 10 bases aligning to TRBD1. V was clipped by 6 bases and J by 7 bases; unmatched bases: 9. CDR1 and CDR2 (germline): MDHEN, SYDVKM. The CDR3 runs 15 residues. Full variable domain (rest looked up from reference TRBV28 and TRBJ1-5): DVKVTQSSRYLVKRTGEKVFLECVQDMDHENMFWYRQDPGLGLRLIYFSYDVKMKEKGDIPEGYSVSREKKERFSLILESASTNQTSMYLCASRGRQGAYQPQHFGDGTRLSIL.